The 14 T cell receptor beta chains in this list originate from one sample, sequenced in a study of control samples from healthy donors and cancer patients. Sequencing was performed with immunoSEQ multiplex PCR; in TCRdb, only in-frame clones are kept and a portion is missing. Of 100,000 to 150,000 clones detected, over 75% appear once; the ten largest clones hold roughly 3.2%. Sequenced sample: blood. These TCRs come from a man between 50 and 59 years old in good health.

CDR3 nucleotides: TGTGCCACCAGCATTACAGGGGGAGGTGGTGAAAAACTGTTTTTT. This sequence encodes CATSITGGGGEKLFF. The V call is TRBV15, the J call TRBJ1-4; 8 bases line up with TRBD1. The germline gives CDR1 LNHNV, CDR2 YYDKDF (reference sequence). The V and J ends lost 4 bases and 7 bases, in that order; junction bases with no gene match: 8. CDR3 size: 15 residues.

The chain links TRBV11-2 to TRBJ2-7, with TRBD1 matching over 8 bases. Germline V gene data show CDR1 as SGHAT and CDR2 as FQNNGV. The CDR3 extends over 15 amino acids. The junction had 4 bases not matched to a gene; V was cut back by 3 bases and J by 0 bases. The chain's CDR3 is CASSFRQGSSYEQYF. The CDR3 DNA is TGTGCCAGCAGCTTCCGACAGGGGAGCTCCTACGAGCAGTACTTC.

J is TRBJ1-1 and V is TRBV9; TRBD1 agrees at 9 bases. The CDR3 sequence is 13 residues long. V shed 4 bases and J 8 bases; nucleotides not matched to a gene: 6. Germline-derived CDR1 and CDR2 are SGDLS and YYNGEE. The CDR3 DNA reads TGTGCCAGCAGCTCGATGACAGGGGGGGAAGCTTTCTTT. Residues: CASSSMTGGEAFF.

This sequence joins TRBV28 and TRBJ1-4; D is unclear. The CDR3 spans 14 residues. The V and J ends lost 5 bases and 8 bases respectively, with 15 bases between them. Germline CDR1 MDHEN, CDR2 SYDVKM. CDR3 DNA: TGTGCCAGCAGTACCCTTGGGGAGTGGGAAAAACTGTTTTTT. It specifies CASSTLGEWEKLFF.

V usage is TRBV18 and J usage is TRBJ1-2; 7 bases are a match to TRBD1. Trimming cost V 2 bases and J 4 bases; bases outside gene matches: 4. CDR1 and CDR2 (germline): KGHSH, LQKENI. The CDR3 runs to 14 residues. For the CDR3, the DNA is TGTGCCAGCTCACCAGGACAGGCTATCTATGGCTACACCTTC. Amino acids: CASSPGQAIYGYTF.

This sequence joins TRBV21-1 and TRBJ1-1; the table's D call of TRBD1 was not tested on the DNA. TRBV21-1 is flagged as a pseudogene. CDR3 size: 17 residues. CDR3 residues: CASSKWETGPENTEAFF. The CDR3 nucleotides are TGTGCCAGCAGCAAGTGGGAGACAGGGCCAGAGAACACTGAAGCTTTCTTT.

The chain carries TRBV2 and TRBJ2-7, with 7 bases matching TRBD1. The CDR3 covers 11 residues. J was trimmed by 6 bases and V by 5 bases; bases with no gene match: 1. Germline CDR1 and CDR2: SNHLY and FYNNEI. The CDR3 DNA reads TGTGCCAGCAGTCGGGACAGCGAGCAGTACTTC. This sequence encodes CASSRDSEQYF.

The chain is built from TRBV9 and TRBJ2-2; D unclear. Per the germline V gene, CDR1 is SGDLS and CDR2 is YYNGEE. This CDR3 is 11 amino acids long. V gave up 4 bases and J gave up 8 bases, with 6 bases separating them. The CDR3: CASSISGELFF. CDR3 sequence (DNA): TGTGCCAGCAGCATAAGTGGGGAGCTGTTTTTT.

The rearrangement links TRBV24-1 to TRBJ1-4, with TRBD1 as a possible D gene (6 bases). Trimming took off 0 bases at V and 8 bases at J, with 18 bases between the two ends. The CDR3 sequence is 17 residues long. Germline V gives CDR1 KGHDR, CDR2 SFDVKD. CDR3 sequence reads: CATSDLLGYREDEKLFF. For the CDR3, the DNA is TGTGCCACCAGTGATTTGCTGGGCTACAGGGAAGACGAAAAACTGTTTTTT.

The CDR3 DNA sequence: TGTGCCAGCAGCCTCCGACAGGGATGGGGGAACATTCAGTACTTC. Its translation is CASSLRQGWGNIQYF. The rearrangement uses TRBV5-6 and TRBJ2-4, with 7 bases that match TRBD1. V gave up 4 bases and J gave up 7 bases; unmatched junction bases: 11. The CDR3 covers 15 residues. Germline CDR1 is SGHDT and CDR2 is YYEEEE.

The chain links TRBV29-1 to TRBJ1-1; 8 bases fit TRBD1. This CDR3 has 10 amino acids. Germline V CDR1 and CDR2: SQVTM, ANQGSEA. Losses at the gene ends were 3 bases for V and 11 bases for J; bases not matched to a gene: 2. The CDR3 nucleotides read TGCAGCGTTGAGACAGGGGCCGCTTTCTTT. This encodes CSVETGAAFF. The full variable domain, completed using reference TRBV29-1 and TRBJ1-1, is SAVISQKPSRDICQRGTSLTIQCQVDSQVTMMFWYRQQPGQSLTLIATANQGSEATYESGFVIDKFPISRPNLTFSTLTVSNMSPEDSSIYLCSVETGAAFFGQGTRLTVV.

The chain carries TRBV5-1 and TRBJ2-2, with 10 bases identical to TRBD1. The CDR3 has 16 amino acids. Unmatched junction bases numbered 7, after V lost 4 bases and J lost 4 bases. In germline, CDR1 is SGHRS, CDR2 YFSETQ. This chain's CDR3 is CASSTRDRGGTGELFF. The CDR3 DNA reads as TGCGCCAGCAGCACCCGGGACAGGGGAGGCACCGGGGAGCTGTTTTTT. Using reference TRBV5-1 and TRBJ2-2 for the parts outside the CDR3, the full variable domain is KAGVTQTPRYLIKTRGQQVTLSCSPISGHRSVSWYQQTPGQGLQFLFEYFSETQRNKGNFPGRFSGRQFSNSRSEMNVSTLELGDSALYLCASSTRDRGGTGELFFGEGSRLTVL.

This chain uses TRBV2 with TRBJ1-4; D is undetermined. Germline-derived CDR1 and CDR2 are SNHLY and FYNNEI. Trimming stripped 6 bases from V and 6 bases from J, with 14 bases between. The CDR3 consists of 14 residues. In DNA, the CDR3 is TGTGCCAGCAGGGCTTCAGGCGCCTATGAAAAACTGTTTTTT. As protein: CASRASGAYEKLFF.

The chain couples TRBV9 to TRBJ2-2; TRBD1 matches at 10 bases. V was clipped by 2 bases and J by 3 bases; unmatched bases: 1. CDR1 is SGDLS and CDR2 is YYNGEE in the germline V gene. CDR3 length: 15 residues. The CDR3 DNA follows: TGTGCCAGCAGCGTCGGACAGGGGGACACCGGGGAGCTGTTTTTT. This sequence encodes CASSVGQGDTGELFF. Filled out from reference TRBV9 and TRBJ2-2, the complete variable domain reads DSGVTQTPKHLITATGQRVTLRCSPRSGDLSVYWYQQSLDQGLQFLIQYYNGEERAKGNILERFSAQQFPDLHSELNLSSLELGDSALYFCASSVGQGDTGELFFGEGSRLTVL.